These 16 T cell receptor beta chains share one sample of origin, sequenced in a study of blood T cells in healthy people across ages. Alongside a J-beta primer mix, a sample-barcoded 5' primer served in a second PCR lasting about 7 to 11 cycles. Using its own MiXCR run on the 5' RACE reads, TCRdb lists one record per CDR3 protein. In the table there are over 1,500,000 distinct CDR3 sequences, roughly 43% of which are singletons. Sequencing used blood. These TCRs come from a human donor in good health.

Note on this clonotype: The junction shows a germline mismatch at one end, possibly a read error. The chain combines TRBV20-1 with TRBJ2-3; D is perhaps TRBD2 (5 bases). CDR1 DFQATT and CDR2 SNEGSKA come from the germline V gene (reference sequence). The CDR3 contains 14 residues. DNA of the CDR3: TGCAGTACTAGTTCTGGCTTTCACACAGATACGCAGTATTTT. It yields the protein CSTSSGFHTDTQYF.

The V and J genes are TRBV9 and TRBJ1-6; D might be TRBD1 (5 bases). Trimming left V 3 bases short and J 6 bases short, with 13 bases between. The CDR3 runs to 15 residues. Germline CDR1 is SGDLS and CDR2 is YYNGEE. The CDR3 loop is CASSGVGRFNSPLHF. The CDR3 DNA follows: TGTGCCAGCAGCGGAGTGGGACGGTTTAATTCACCCCTCCACTTT.

This clonotype has just a few counts. This chain connects TRBV6-2 or TRBV6-3 to TRBJ2-1; 7 bases are a match to TRBD1. The V and J ends lost 6 bases and 6 bases, in that order; junction bases with no gene match: 14. Germline V lookup: CDR1 MNHEY, CDR2 SVGEGT. The CDR3 is 16 amino acids. The CDR3 spells CASSRGSLGGFNEQFF. In DNA, the CDR3 is TGTGCCAGCAGCAGAGGTTCCCTAGGGGGCTTCAATGAGCAGTTCTTC.

This chain links TRBV7-3 with TRBJ2-3; D not resolved. The germline V and J ends were trimmed by 1 base and 4 bases, with 6 bases remaining between them. Per germline, CDR1 SGHTA and CDR2 FQGTGA. The CDR3 runs 13 residues. CDR3 sequence: CASSLNSPDTQYF. The CDR3, as DNA: TGTGCCAGCAGCTTAAATTCGCCAGATACGCAGTATTTT.

The rearrangement uses TRBV7-2 and TRBJ2-1, with TRBD1 matching over 9 bases. From germline, CDR1 is SGHTA and CDR2 FQGNSA. The CDR3 is made up of 18 amino acids. With 3 bases clipped from V and 4 bases from J, the junction kept 13 bases outside the gene matches. The CDR3 is CASSFRPARTGDYNEQFF. In DNA form, the CDR3 reads TGTGCCAGCAGCTTCCGCCCGGCCAGGACAGGGGATTACAATGAGCAGTTCTTC.

This clonotype was seen a handful of times. The rearrangement uses TRBV28 and TRBJ2-6; D remains ambiguous. Between the trimmed V and J ends, which lost 5 bases and 2 bases, there was a span of 7 bases. This CDR3 has 14 amino acids. Germline V gene lookup returns CDR1 MDHEN and CDR2 SYDVKM. The CDR3 loop reads CASSIRAGANVLTF. CDR3 DNA: TGTGCCAGCAGTATTAGGGCTGGGGCCAACGTCCTGACTTTC.

This rearrangement joins TRBV5-5 to TRBJ2-7; tentatively, D is TRBD1 or TRBD2 (5 bases each). Trimming shortened V by 1 base and J by 4 bases, and 15 bases separated the two germline ends. The CDR3 loop spans 15 amino acids. Germline CDR1 is SGHKS and CDR2 is YYEKEE (reference sequence). In DNA, the CDR3 is TGTGCCAGCAGCTTGTCTCCAGGGACGGGGTACGAGCAGTACTTC. Its translation: CASSLSPGTGYEQYF.

The V call is TRBV4-1, the J call TRBJ2-7; 12 bases line up with TRBD2. The germline CDR1 and CDR2 sequences are MGHRA and YSYEKL. This CDR3 comprises 16 residues. V shed 4 bases and J 4 bases; nucleotides not matched to a gene: 8. The chain's CDR3 is CASSLRRTSGEYEQYF. In nucleotides, the CDR3 is TGCGCCAGCAGCCTCCGTCGGACTAGCGGGGAATACGAGCAGTACTTC.

This clonotype was seen only a few times. The chain has TRBV4-1 and TRBJ1-2, with a possible D match to TRBD1 (5 bases). Germline CDR1 and CDR2: MGHRA and YSYEKL. This CDR3 has 18 amino acids. The V end lost 1 base, the J end lost 4 bases, and 22 bases lay between the germline ends. This CDR3 is CASSQGGQYSPPGYGYTF. The CDR3 bases are TGCGCCAGCAGCCAAGGGGGCCAGTATTCCCCCCCAGGCTATGGCTACACCTTC.

In its sample, this clonotype was seen a few times. This chain connects TRBV6-5 to TRBJ1-2; TRBD1 might be the D (6 bases). The CDR3 consists of 16 residues. The V and J ends lost 0 bases and 4 bases respectively, with 15 bases between them. Germline V gene data show CDR1 as MNHEY and CDR2 as SVGAGI. Written as DNA, the CDR3 is TGTGCCAGCAGTTACTCTTCGGGACAATTATGCTATGGCTACACCTTC. Protein sequence: CASSYSSGQLCYGYTF.

This chain connects TRBV4-3 to TRBJ1-1; no reliable D call. V shed 0 bases and J shed 11 bases, with 13 bases lying between them. From germline, CDR1 is LGHNA and CDR2 YSLEER. The CDR3 is 13 amino acids. CDR3 protein: CASSQERLFGAFF. The CDR3, as DNA: TGCGCCAGCAGCCAAGAGCGTTTGTTCGGCGCTTTCTTT.

This sequence joins TRBV6-2 or TRBV6-3 and TRBJ1-2; D ambiguous. Germline lookup yields CDR1 MNHEY and CDR2 SVGEGT. The CDR3 runs to 13 residues. Between the trimmed V and J ends, which lost 2 bases and 6 bases, there was a span of 10 bases. CDR3 in DNA: TGTGCCAGCAGTTACGGCCCGGGCGATGGCTACACCTTC. Translation: CASSYGPGDGYTF.

This chain joins TRBV3-1 and TRBJ1-1; 8 bases are shared with TRBD1. CDR1 is LGHDT, CDR2 YNNKEL, per germline (reference sequence). The CDR3 length is 16 residues. Trimming took 4 bases from V and 2 from J; bases not matched to a gene: 9. The CDR3 region has the DNA TGTGCCAGCAGCCCCGGACCGCAGGGGGCCAACACTGAAGCTTTCTTT. Protein product: CASSPGPQGANTEAFF.

The genes are TRBV12-3 or TRBV12-4 and TRBJ1-4; D gene uncertain. V shed 4 bases and J shed 8 bases, with 14 bases lying between them. The CDR3 runs to 14 residues. The CDR3 nucleotides read TGTGCCAGCAGTTCCAGACCGCCTGGGGAAAAACTGTTTTTT. It is translated as CASSSRPPGEKLFF.

The chain has TRBV4-1 and TRBJ2-5; 9 bases agree with TRBD1. Germline V gene sequence: CDR1 MGHRA, CDR2 YSYEKL. CDR3 length: 18 amino acids. The V segment lost 1 base and the J segment 5 bases; nucleotides outside the gene matches: 14. CDR3 sequence (DNA): TGCGCCAGCAGCCAAGTTGCCCGCGGGACAGGGTCATTTGAGACCCAGTACTTC. Residues: CASSQVARGTGSFETQYF.

The chain uses TRBV28 and TRBJ2-3, with TRBD2 matching 7 bases. The trim removed 5 bases at V and 11 bases at J, leaving 10 bases unmatched. Germline CDR1 MDHEN, CDR2 SYDVKM. The CDR3 has 13 amino acids. This CDR3 is CASSPGTTLQQYF. CDR3 nucleotides: TGTGCCAGCAGTCCGGGGACTACTCTACAGCAGTATTTT.